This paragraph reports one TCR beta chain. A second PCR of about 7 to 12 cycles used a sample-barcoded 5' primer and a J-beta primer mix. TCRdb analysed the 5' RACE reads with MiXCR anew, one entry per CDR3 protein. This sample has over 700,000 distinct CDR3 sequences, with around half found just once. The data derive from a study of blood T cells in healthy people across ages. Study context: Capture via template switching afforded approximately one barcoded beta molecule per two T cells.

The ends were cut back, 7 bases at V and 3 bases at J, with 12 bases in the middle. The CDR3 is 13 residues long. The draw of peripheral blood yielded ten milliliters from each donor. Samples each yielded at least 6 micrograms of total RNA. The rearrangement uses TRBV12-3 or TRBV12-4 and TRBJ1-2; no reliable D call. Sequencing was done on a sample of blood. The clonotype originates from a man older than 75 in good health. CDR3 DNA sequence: TGTGCCAGCATGAAAAGAACCTACTATGGCTACACCTTC. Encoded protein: CASMKRTYYGYTF.